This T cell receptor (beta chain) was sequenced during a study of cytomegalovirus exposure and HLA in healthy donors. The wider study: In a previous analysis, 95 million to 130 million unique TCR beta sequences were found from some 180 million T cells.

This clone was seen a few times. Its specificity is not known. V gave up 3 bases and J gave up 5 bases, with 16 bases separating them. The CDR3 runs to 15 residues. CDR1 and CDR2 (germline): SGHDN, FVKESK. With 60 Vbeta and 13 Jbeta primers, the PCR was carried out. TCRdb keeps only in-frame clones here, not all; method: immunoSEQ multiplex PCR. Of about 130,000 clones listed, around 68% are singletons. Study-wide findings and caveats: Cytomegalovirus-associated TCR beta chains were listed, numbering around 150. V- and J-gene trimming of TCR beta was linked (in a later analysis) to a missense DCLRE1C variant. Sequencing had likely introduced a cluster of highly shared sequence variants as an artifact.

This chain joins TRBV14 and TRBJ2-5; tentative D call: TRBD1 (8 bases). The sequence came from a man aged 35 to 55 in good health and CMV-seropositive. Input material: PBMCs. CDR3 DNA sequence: TGTGCCAGCAGCCACCGGACAGGGAGGGTCGAGACCCAGTACTTC. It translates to CASSHRTGRVETQYF.